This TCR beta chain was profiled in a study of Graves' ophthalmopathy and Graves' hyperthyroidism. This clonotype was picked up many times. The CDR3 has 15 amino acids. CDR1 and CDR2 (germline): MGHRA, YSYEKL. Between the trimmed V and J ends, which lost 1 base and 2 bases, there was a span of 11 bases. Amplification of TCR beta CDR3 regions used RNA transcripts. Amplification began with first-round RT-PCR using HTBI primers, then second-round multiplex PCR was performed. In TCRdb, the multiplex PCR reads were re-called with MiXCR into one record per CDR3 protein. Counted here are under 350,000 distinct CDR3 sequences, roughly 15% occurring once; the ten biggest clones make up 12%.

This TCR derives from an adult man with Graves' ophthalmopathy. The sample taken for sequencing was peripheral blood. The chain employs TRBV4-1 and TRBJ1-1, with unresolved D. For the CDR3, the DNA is TGCGCCAGCAGCCAAGCGGTGACACTTAACACTGAAGCTTTCTTT. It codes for CASSQAVTLNTEAFF.